This T cell receptor beta chain derives from a study of blood T cell repertoires in COVID-19. The CDR3 consists of 13 residues. CDR1 and CDR2 from the germline V gene are GTSNPN and SVGIG (reference sequence). Trimming cost V 3 bases and J 4 bases, with 9 bases left between them. Assay used: immunoSEQ multiplex PCR; TCRdb lists only in-frame clones, some missing. The sample carries roughly 80,000 clones, roughly 78% recorded once. The clonotype was recovered from a human donor in a cohort sampled during active COVID-19. The chain links TRBV30 to TRBJ2-2, with D perhaps matching TRBD2 (5 bases). Sequencing was carried out using peripheral blood. CDR3 loop: CAWSPTSTGELFF. CDR3 coding DNA: TGTGCCTGGAGCCCCACTAGCACCGGGGAGCTGTTTTTT.